The 17 T cell receptor beta chains below all came from one sample that was sequenced in a study of blood T cell repertoires in COVID-19. TCRdb keeps only in-frame clones here, not all; method: immunoSEQ multiplex PCR. The sample holds 310,000 or so clones, about nine tenths seen once. The specimen sequenced was peripheral blood. The origin of the receptors is a woman between 45 and 65 years old who had recovered from COVID-19.

In this sample, this clone is medium-sized (0.01 to 0.1%). The chain links TRBV5-1 to TRBJ2-5; 8 bases line up with TRBD2. The ends lost 1 base at V and 5 bases at J; junction bases unmatched: 1. The CDR3 is made up of 13 amino acids. Per the germline V gene, CDR1 is SGHRS and CDR2 is YFSETQ. CDR3 amino acids: CASSLRGGETQYF. In DNA form, the CDR3 reads TGCGCCAGCAGCTTGCGGGGGGGGGAGACCCAGTACTTC. Full variable domain (rest looked up from reference TRBV5-1 and TRBJ2-5): KAGVTQTPRYLIKTRGQQVTLSCSPISGHRSVSWYQQTPGQGLQFLFEYFSETQRNKGNFPGRFSGRQFSNSRSEMNVSTLELGDSALYLCASSLRGGETQYFGPGTRLLVL.

The chain uses TRBV4-3 and TRBJ2-1, with TRBD1 matching 9 bases. Trimming cost V 4 bases and J 3 bases; bases outside gene matches: 13. The CDR3 extends over 18 amino acids. Germline V gene sequence: CDR1 LGHNA, CDR2 YSLEER. CDR3: CASSRDREPLEIYNEQFF. The CDR3 DNA reads as TGCGCCAGCAGCCGGGACAGGGAACCACTAGAAATCTACAATGAGCAGTTCTTC.

This clone was recorded many times. The chain couples TRBV11-2 to TRBJ2-6; 7 bases map to TRBD1. The V segment lost 5 bases and the J segment 1 base; nucleotides outside the gene matches: 11. CDR1 and CDR2 (germline): SGHAT, FQNNGV. This CDR3 spans 18 amino acids. In nucleotides, the CDR3 is TGTGCCAGCAGCACCCGGGACAGCGAACCATCTGGGGCCAACGTCCTGACTTTC. Protein product: CASSTRDSEPSGANVLTF.

The rearrangement uses TRBV10-3 and TRBJ2-7, with D perhaps TRBD2 (6 bases). CDR1 and CDR2 from the germline V gene are ENHRY and SYGVKD. The V gene lost 0 bases and the J gene lost 3 bases, with 15 bases spanning the gap. This CDR3 is built from 16 residues. In nucleotides, the CDR3 is TGTGCCATCAGTGAGTCCGCGGGACTTCCCTACTACGAGCAGTACTTC. Its translation: CAISESAGLPYYEQYF.

The chain has TRBV27 and TRBJ2-1; 7 nucleotides match TRBD2. CDR1 is MNHEY, CDR2 SMNVEV, per germline (reference sequence). Trimming at V came to 5 bases and at J to 8 bases, leaving 12 bases not matched to a gene. The length of the CDR3 is 15 residues. The CDR3 sequence: CASSPRGSGFHEQFF. The CDR3 region has the DNA TGTGCCAGCAGTCCCCGTGGTAGCGGGTTTCATGAGCAGTTCTTC.

Here the CDR3 DNA reads TGCAGCGTTTTTGACATGTATGGCTACACCTTC. Protein product: CSVFDMYGYTF. The chain couples TRBV29-1 to TRBJ1-2; no reliable D call. This CDR3 comprises 11 residues. Per the germline V gene, CDR1 is SQVTM and CDR2 is ANQGSEA. The V and J ends lost 5 bases and 5 bases respectively, with 9 bases between them.

This clone showed up just once. The rearrangement uses TRBV7-9 and TRBJ1-1; 8 bases are a match to TRBD1. The ends lost 1 base at V and 6 bases at J; junction bases unmatched: 7. The CDR3 contains 15 residues. CDR1 and CDR2 from the germline V gene are SEHNR and FQNEAQ (reference sequence). CDR3 DNA: TGTGCCAGCAGCTTAGAGGCAGGGGGCATTTCTGAAGCTTTCTTT. Residues: CASSLEAGGISEAFF. Combining the CDR3 with reference TRBV7-9 and TRBJ1-1 gives the whole variable domain DTGVSQNPRHKITKRGQNVTFRCDPISEHNRLYWYRQTLGQGPEFLTYFQNEAQLEKSRLLSDRFSAERPKGSFSTLEIQRTEQGDSAMYLCASSLEAGGISEAFFGQGTRLTVV.

The CDR3 sequence is CASSLVAGANVLTF. CDR3 nucleotide sequence: TGTGCCAGCAGTTTAGTAGCTGGGGCCAACGTCCTGACTTTC. This chain uses TRBV6-5 with TRBJ2-6, with unresolved D. CDR3 length equals 14 residues. V was clipped by 4 bases and J by 2 bases, with 6 bases between them. Germline V gene lookup returns CDR1 MNHEY and CDR2 SVGAGI.

J is TRBJ1-2 and V is TRBV12-3 or TRBV12-4; a possible D gene is TRBD1 (5 bases). CDR3 length equals 13 residues. Trimming left V 3 bases short and J 4 bases short, with 9 bases between. The CDR3 DNA is TGTGCCAGCAGTTTGGGGGGAGGCTATGGCTACACCTTC. It codes for CASSLGGGYGYTF.

The chain couples TRBV5-6 to TRBJ2-2; D might be TRBD2 (5 bases). Trimming took off 4 bases at V and 4 bases at J, with 11 bases between the two ends. The CDR3 totals 14 residues. Germline-derived CDR1 and CDR2 are SGHDT and YYEEEE. CDR3 in DNA: TGTGCCAGCAGCCCCGGACTTTCCACCGGGGAGCTGTTTTTT. Amino acids: CASSPGLSTGELFF. Variable domain in full (rest from reference TRBV5-6 and TRBJ2-2): DAGVTQSPTHLIKTRGQQVTLRCSPKSGHDTVSWYQQALGQGPQFIFQYYEEEERQRGNFPDRFSGHQFPNYSSELNVNALLLGDSALYLCASSPGLSTGELFFGEGSRLTVL.

The CDR3 protein is CASSTRQGSNEKLFF. CDR3 nucleotide sequence: TGTGCCAGTAGTACAAGACAGGGATCTAATGAAAAACTGTTTTTT. J is TRBJ1-4 and V is TRBV19, with 7 nucleotides matching TRBD1. The germline gives CDR1 LNHDA, CDR2 SQIVND (reference sequence). V shed 4 bases and J 3 bases; nucleotides not matched to a gene: 5. There are 15 residues in the CDR3.

The chain carries TRBV11-3 and TRBJ2-1, with TRBD2 identical over 13 bases. V dropped 4 bases and J dropped 7; count of bases not matched to a gene: 4. Germline CDR1 and CDR2: SGHNT and YENEEA. This CDR3 contains 15 residues. CDR3 amino acids: CASSSRLAGGNEQFF. The CDR3 nucleotides are TGTGCCAGCAGCTCCCGACTAGCGGGAGGAAATGAGCAGTTCTTC.

The gene calls are TRBV7-2 and TRBJ1-2, with D maybe TRBD1 (5 bases). The germline V gene has CDR1 SGHTA and CDR2 FQGNSA. The V end lost 0 bases, the J end lost 4 bases, and 9 bases lay between the germline ends. The CDR3 spans 14 residues. The CDR3 region is CASSLAGEVYGYTF. CDR3 bases: TGTGCCAGCAGCTTAGCGGGGGAGGTCTATGGCTACACCTTC.

V is TRBV9 and J is TRBJ1-3, with a weak D call TRBD1 (5 bases). This CDR3 is 16 amino acids long. The V end was cut by 4 bases, the J end by 0 bases, with 14 bases between. The germline V gene has CDR1 SGDLS and CDR2 YYNGEE. CDR3 DNA sequence: TGTGCCAGCAGCCTCCGGGACTCAATCTCTGGAAACACCATATATTTT. As protein: CASSLRDSISGNTIYF. The full variable domain, in which reference TRBV9 and TRBJ1-3 provide the parts outside the CDR3, is DSGVTQTPKHLITATGQRVTLRCSPRSGDLSVYWYQQSLDQGLQFLIQYYNGEERAKGNILERFSAQQFPDLHSELNLSSLELGDSALYFCASSLRDSISGNTIYFGEGSWLTVV.

The chain is built from TRBV7-8 and TRBJ1-5, with 8 bases lining up with TRBD1. The CDR3 is 18 amino acids. The germline CDR1 and CDR2 sequences are SGHVS and FQNEAQ. V was pared by 1 base and J by 0 bases, with 8 bases of the junction left unmatched. The CDR3 is CASSLVLTGGSSNQPQHF. CDR3 in DNA: TGTGCCAGCAGCTTAGTTTTAACAGGGGGAAGTAGCAATCAGCCCCAGCATTTT. Filled out from reference TRBV7-8 and TRBJ1-5, the complete variable domain reads GAGVSQSPRYKVAKRGQDVALRCDPISGHVSLFWYQQALGQGPEFLTYFQNEAQLDKSGLPSDRFFAERPEGSVSTLKIQRTQQEDSAVYLCASSLVLTGGSSNQPQHFGDGTRLSIL.

This sequence joins TRBV4-3 and TRBJ1-4; 7 nucleotides match TRBD1. The junction had 8 bases not matched to a gene; V was cut back by 1 base and J by 0 bases. The CDR3 extends over 18 amino acids. Germline V gene lookup returns CDR1 LGHNA and CDR2 YSLEER. CDR3: CASSQGVRTGTTNEKLFF. For the CDR3, the DNA is TGCGCCAGCAGCCAAGGAGTAAGGACAGGCACAACTAATGAAAAACTGTTTTTT.

V usage is TRBV9 and J usage is TRBJ2-6; perhaps TRBD2 as D (7 bases). Trimming took off 0 bases at V and 0 bases at J, with 16 bases between the two ends. CDR1 is SGDLS and CDR2 is YYNGEE in the germline V gene. This CDR3 is 19 amino acids long. CDR3 sequence (DNA): TGTGCCAGCAGCGTAGAGGGGGGGAGGCGGCCCTCTGGGGCCAACGTCCTGACTTTC. This codes for CASSVEGGRRPSGANVLTF.